The clone carrying this TCR beta chain was picked up a small number of times. As originally analysed: Reference gene primer amplification gave estimated nucleated cell counts. Method: immunoSEQ multiplex PCR; TCRdb's copy keeps in-frame clones and lacks some. V, J and clone size derive from that table, while D and trimming were established from the DNA sequence. The table has 130,000 to 150,000 clones, about four fifths seen once. The source of the sample is a study of blood T cell repertoires in COVID-19. Across the whole study: Nucleic acid was either cDNA or gDNA, and it came from T cells, B-cell-depleted T cells, or PBMCs.

The sample taken for sequencing was peripheral blood. This TCR derives from a human donor in a cohort sampled during active COVID-19.

The CDR3 coding sequence is TGTGCCAGCAGGGGCCCTGGACAGGGCGCCGGGGAGCTGTTTTTT. Translating gives CASRGPGQGAGELFF. The rearrangement uses TRBV2 and TRBJ2-2; TRBD1 aligns across 8 bases. Losses at the gene ends were 6 bases for V and 6 bases for J; bases not matched to a gene: 9. Germline lookup yields CDR1 SNHLY and CDR2 FYNNEI. The CDR3 covers 15 residues.